This entry lists 28 T cell receptor beta chains sequenced from one sample in a study of blood T cell repertoires in COVID-19. Method: immunoSEQ multiplex PCR; TCRdb's copy keeps in-frame clones and lacks some. The table lists some 130,000 clones, around 86% of them singletons. Sequencing was done on a sample of peripheral blood. The receptors derive from a woman aged 50 to 65 who had recovered from COVID-19.

This chain connects TRBV11-3 to TRBJ1-1; perhaps TRBD1 as D (5 bases). CDR3 size: 14 residues. Between the trimmed V and J ends, which lost 0 bases and 5 bases, there was a span of 10 bases. Germline CDR1 and CDR2: SGHNT and YENEEA. The CDR3 loop is CASSLESRETEAFF. In DNA, the CDR3 is TGTGCCAGCAGCTTAGAGTCCAGGGAAACTGAAGCTTTCTTT.

This clone was detected only a few times. V is TRBV2 and J is TRBJ2-1; 9 bases align to TRBD2. V was pared by 6 bases and J by 4 bases, with 10 bases of the junction left unmatched. Germline CDR1 is SNHLY and CDR2 is FYNNEI. The CDR3 totals 16 residues. The CDR3 loop is CASRASGAPGYNEQFF. The CDR3 bases are TGTGCCAGCAGGGCTAGCGGGGCCCCGGGGTACAATGAGCAGTTCTTC. Drawing the rest from reference TRBV2 and TRBJ2-1, the complete variable domain is EPEVTQTPSHQVTQMGQEVILRCVPISNHLYFYWYRQILGQKVEFLVSFYNNEISEKSEIFDDQFSVERPDGSNFTLKIRSTKLEDSAMYFCASRASGAPGYNEQFFGPGTRLTVL.

This chain joins TRBV24-1 and TRBJ2-2, with 7 nucleotides matching TRBD2. The V gene's germline CDR1 is KGHDR and CDR2 SFDVKD. CDR3 size: 17 residues. Unmatched junction bases numbered 11, after V lost 4 bases and J lost 4 bases. The CDR3 region is CATSDATAGEATGELFF. CDR3 coding DNA: TGTGCCACCAGTGACGCAACGGCGGGGGAGGCCACCGGGGAGCTGTTTTTT.

There are a few counts of this clone. CDR3 sequence: CASAGRPGTEAFF. In DNA form, the CDR3 reads TGCGCCAGCGCCGGTCGACCGGGGACTGAAGCTTTCTTT. The V and J genes are TRBV5-1 and TRBJ1-1; D not resolved. V lost 7 bases to trimming and J lost 5 bases, with 15 bases between them. The CDR3 is 13 amino acids. The germline V gene encodes CDR1 SGHRS and CDR2 YFSETQ.

V and J are TRBV19 and TRBJ1-5; TRBD1 matches 8 bases. The germline V gene has CDR1 LNHDA and CDR2 SQIVND (reference sequence). The CDR3 is 13 amino acids. With 6 bases clipped from V and 7 bases from J, the junction kept 5 bases outside the gene matches. Written as DNA, the CDR3 is TGTGCCAGTAGGGACAGGGTGGGCCAGCCCCAGCATTTT. It yields the protein CASRDRVGQPQHF. Based on the CDR3 plus reference TRBV19 and TRBJ1-5, the full variable domain is DGGITQSPKYLFRKEGQNVTLSCEQNLNHDAMYWYRQDPGQGLRLIYYSQIVNDFQKGDIAEGYSVSREKKESFPLTVTSAQKNPTAFYLCASRDRVGQPQHFGDGTRLSIL.

This chain joins TRBV5-4 and TRBJ2-7; the match to TRBD2 covers 12 bases. V lost 1 base, J lost 5 bases, and 4 bases stayed unmatched. Germline V lookup: CDR1 SGHNT, CDR2 YYREEE (reference sequence). The CDR3 consists of 15 residues. The CDR3 spells CASSLILAGGDEQYF. For the CDR3, the DNA is TGTGCCAGCAGCTTGATACTAGCGGGAGGAGACGAGCAGTACTTC.

This chain connects TRBV19 to TRBJ2-3; 10 bases line up with TRBD2. V trimming: 5 bases; J trimming: 0 bases; junction bases outside the gene matches: 5. CDR1 LNHDA and CDR2 SQIVND come from the germline V gene (reference sequence). The CDR3 has 16 residues. CDR3 amino acids: CASSGGLAASTDTQYF. In DNA, the CDR3 is TGTGCCAGTAGTGGCGGACTAGCGGCTAGCACAGATACGCAGTATTTT.

The rearrangement joins TRBV5-1 to TRBJ1-1, with D possibly matching TRBD1 (6 bases). This CDR3 contains 16 residues. V lost 0 bases, J lost 7 bases, and 19 bases lay in between. The germline gives CDR1 SGHRS, CDR2 YFSETQ. The CDR3 nucleotides are TGCGCCAGCAGCTTGGACAGAAGACAGGTCCGGGGTGAAGCTTTCTTT. Its protein is CASSLDRRQVRGEAFF.

This chain uses TRBV5-6 with TRBJ2-7; 7 nucleotides line up with TRBD1. The CDR3 sequence is 13 residues long. CDR1 is SGHDT and CDR2 is YYEEEE in the germline V gene. V was pared by 4 bases and J by 4 bases, with 5 bases of the junction left unmatched. The DNA of the CDR3 is TGTGCCAGCAGCCCTGGGACAGTATACGAGCAGTACTTC. It specifies CASSPGTVYEQYF.

The chain uses TRBV5-4 and TRBJ2-3, with D maybe TRBD1 (5 bases). V was shortened by 6 bases and J by 2 bases, with 16 bases between the two germline ends. In germline, CDR1 is SGHNT, CDR2 YYREEE (reference sequence). There are 15 residues in the CDR3. Here the CDR3 reads CASKSYDSYTDTQYF. The CDR3 coding sequence is TGTGCCAGCAAATCCTACGACAGCTACACAGATACGCAGTATTTT.

The chain joins TRBV2 to TRBJ1-1; D gene unclear. Germline V gene data show CDR1 as SNHLY and CDR2 as FYNNEI. The V end lost 3 bases, the J end lost 6 bases, and 17 bases lay between the germline ends. This CDR3 has 15 amino acids. Here the CDR3 reads CASSDYHTARAEAFF. In DNA, the CDR3 is TGTGCCAGCAGTGATTACCATACCGCGAGGGCTGAAGCTTTCTTT.

CDR3 in amino acids: CATRGVSTDTQYF. DNA for the CDR3: TGTGCCACCCGGGGGGTTAGCACAGATACGCAGTATTTT. V gene TRBV10-3 combines with J gene TRBJ2-3; 7 nucleotides agree with TRBD2. Germline V gives CDR1 ENHRY, CDR2 SYGVKD. V gave up 10 bases and J gave up 0 bases; unmatched junction bases: 4. The CDR3 has 13 amino acids.

V is TRBV19 and J is TRBJ1-4, with D hard to call. Germline lookup yields CDR1 LNHDA and CDR2 SQIVND (reference sequence). V was shortened by 3 bases and J by 4 bases, with 15 bases between the two germline ends. This CDR3 contains 16 residues. The CDR3 sequence is CASSINSPGINEKLFF. In nucleotides, the CDR3 is TGTGCCAGTAGTATTAACTCCCCCGGGATTAATGAAAAACTGTTTTTT.

The CDR3 spells CATTILAGGNTGELFF. CDR3 sequence (DNA): TGCGCCACCACTATACTAGCGGGAGGGAACACCGGGGAGCTGTTTTTT. The chain is built from TRBV5-1 and TRBJ2-2; 12 bases fit TRBD2. V was pared by 9 bases and J by 1 base, with 7 bases of the junction left unmatched. Germline CDR1 SGHRS, CDR2 YFSETQ. This CDR3 is 16 amino acids long.

The chain joins TRBV3-1 (or the pseudogene TRBV3-2) to TRBJ2-7; the match to TRBD2 covers 9 bases. After removal of 4 bases from V and 7 bases from J, the junction contained 8 bases not matched to a gene. CDR1 is LGHDT, CDR2 YNNKEL, per germline (reference sequence). CDR3 length: 14 residues. This CDR3 reads CASSREGTSREQYF. CDR3 DNA: TGTGCCAGCAGCCGGGAGGGGACTAGCAGAGAGCAGTACTTC.

For the CDR3, the DNA is TGTGCCAGCAGGGGCCGGGGTGACAACACTGAAGCTTTCTTT. Amino acid sequence: CASRGRGDNTEAFF. The chain joins TRBV28 to TRBJ1-1, with no clear D. Trimming pared 6 bases from V and 2 bases from J, leaving 13 bases between. Germline values: CDR1 MDHEN, CDR2 SYDVKM. This CDR3 region has 14 residues.

The CDR3 sequence is CASSLRRGQKLYGYTF. The DNA for the CDR3 is TGTGCCAGCAGCTTACGGCGGGGACAGAAACTCTATGGCTACACCTTC. The chain joins TRBV7-8 to TRBJ1-2; 7 bases line up with TRBD1. V lost 2 bases and J lost 4; bases outside the gene matches: 10. Germline assignment: CDR1 SGHVS and CDR2 FQNEAQ. The CDR3 sequence is 16 residues long.

This chain uses TRBV18 with TRBJ1-6, with D perhaps TRBD1 (5 bases). Trimming removed 5 bases at V and 5 bases at J, with 10 bases between. Germline CDR1 reads KGHSH; CDR2 reads LQKENI. The CDR3 is made up of 14 amino acids. The CDR3 region has the DNA TGTGCCAGCTCATCCCAGGGTAATAATTCACCCCTCCACTTT. As protein: CASSSQGNNSPLHF.

The chain uses TRBV6-6 and TRBJ2-1, with 9 positions matching TRBD2. The CDR3 is made up of 14 amino acids. Germline V lookup: CDR1 MNHNY, CDR2 SVGAGI (reference sequence). V gave up 6 bases and J gave up 6 bases; unmatched junction bases: 6. CDR3 residues: CASRRLAGLNEQFF. The CDR3 region has the DNA TGTGCCAGCAGAAGGCTAGCGGGACTCAATGAGCAGTTCTTC.

This chain uses TRBV7-2 with TRBJ2-7, with D perhaps TRBD2 (5 bases). Trimming pared 3 bases from V and 6 bases from J, leaving 12 bases between. From germline, CDR1 is SGHTA and CDR2 FQGNSA. The CDR3 sequence is 13 residues long. CDR3 DNA sequence: TGTGCCAGCAGCTTCCGGGCCGCGGGCGAGCAGTACTTC. Translated: CASSFRAAGEQYF.

This clone has more than one count but fewer than ten. The CDR3 loop reads CASGTSGGYEQFF. CDR3 in DNA: TGTGCCAGCGGTACTAGCGGGGGGTATGAGCAGTTCTTC. V and J are TRBV4-2 and TRBJ2-1; 12 bases are a match to TRBD2. Germline V gene sequence: CDR1 LGHNA, CDR2 YNFKEQ. CDR3 size: 13 residues. The trim removed 8 bases at V and 8 bases at J, leaving 4 bases unmatched.

The chain combines TRBV30 with TRBJ2-5, with 7 bases lining up with TRBD2. With V trimmed by 5 bases and J by 7 bases, 4 bases remained unmatched. Per germline, CDR1 GTSNPN and CDR2 SVGIG (reference sequence). This CDR3 spans 11 amino acids. This chain's CDR3 is CAWAPGGTQYF. The CDR3 DNA follows: TGTGCCTGGGCCCCGGGGGGGACCCAGTACTTC.

The chain recombines TRBV11-2 with TRBJ2-5; TRBD2 agrees at 11 bases. With V trimmed by 8 bases and J by 3 bases, 8 bases remained unmatched. Germline CDR1 SGHAT, CDR2 FQNNGV. This CDR3 spans 15 amino acids. CDR3 region: CASVSGGAMEETQYF. The CDR3 bases are TGTGCCAGCGTTAGCGGGGGGGCCATGGAAGAGACCCAGTACTTC.

This sequence joins TRBV10-3 and TRBJ1-1; a possible D gene is TRBD1 (6 bases). Trimming left V 0 bases short and J 5 bases short, with 10 bases between. The CDR3 totals 14 residues. Germline values: CDR1 ENHRY, CDR2 SYGVKD. CDR3 amino acids: CAISESGGKTEAFF. DNA of the CDR3: TGTGCCATCAGTGAGTCAGGGGGTAAAACTGAAGCTTTCTTT.

This clone was detected only once. This chain joins TRBV9 and TRBJ2-3; TRBD2 agrees at 9 bases. The CDR3 has 15 amino acids. Trimming cost V 2 bases and J 6 bases; bases outside gene matches: 7. Germline V gene lookup returns CDR1 SGDLS and CDR2 YYNGEE. CDR3 region: CASSVQASGTDTQYF. CDR3 coding DNA: TGTGCCAGCAGCGTTCAGGCTAGCGGGACTGATACGCAGTATTTT.

V and J are TRBV27 and TRBJ2-3; a weak D match, TRBD2 (5 bases). The germline V and J ends were trimmed by 0 bases and 0 bases, with 13 bases remaining between them. The CDR3 has 17 residues. Germline CDR1 reads MNHEY; CDR2 reads SMNVEV (reference sequence). The CDR3 region has the DNA TGTGCCAGCAGTTTATCCGGTGGTTCGGGGAGCACAGATACGCAGTATTTT. Encoded protein: CASSLSGGSGSTDTQYF.

The chain couples TRBV6-2 or TRBV6-3 to TRBJ2-7; the D gene is possibly TRBD1 (7 bases). The CDR3 is made up of 16 amino acids. The germline V gene has CDR1 MNHEY and CDR2 SVGEGT. Trimming pared 4 bases from V and 3 bases from J, leaving 19 bases between. Here the CDR3 reads CASSSGRGRQFYEQYF. In DNA form, the CDR3 reads TGTGCCAGCAGTTCGGGCAGGGGGAGGCAATTCTACGAGCAGTACTTC.

V is TRBV9 and J is TRBJ1-5; the match to TRBD1 covers 10 bases. Trimming took 0 bases from V and 0 from J; bases not matched to a gene: 21. The CDR3 runs to 23 residues. Germline lookup yields CDR1 SGDLS and CDR2 YYNGEE. As DNA, the CDR3 is TGTGCCAGCAGCGTAGAGCATGGTAAATGGGGGGACAGGGGAATTTGTAGCAATCAGCCCCAGCATTTT. Residues: CASSVEHGKWGDRGICSNQPQHF.